One sample yielded the 27 T cell receptor beta chains listed below, sequenced in a study of T cells in Graves' hyperthyroidism and ophthalmopathy. Researchers amplified the TCR beta CDR3 regions from RNA transcripts. TCR CDR3 regions were first amplified by RT-PCR with HTBI primers. A single record per CDR3 protein comes from TCRdb applying MiXCR to the multiplex PCR reads. The table lists about 320,000 distinct CDR3 sequences, about 15% of them singletons. Sequencing was carried out using blood. The receptors shown here come from a man aged 25 to 40 with Graves' hyperthyroidism.

This clonotype occurred many times. This chain connects TRBV11-2 to TRBJ2-7, with TRBD1 matching over 7 bases. The germline gives CDR1 SGHAT, CDR2 FQNNGV. The CDR3 is 16 residues long. J gave up 2 bases and V 5 bases, and 12 bases lay outside the gene matches. CDR3 sequence: CASSILTGDGTYEQYF. The DNA of the CDR3 is TGTGCCAGCAGCATCTTAACAGGGGATGGGACCTACGAGCAGTACTTC.

This clonotype was seen ten or more times. The J gene is TRBJ1-1, the V gene TRBV29-1; D remains ambiguous. Germline CDR1 reads SQVTM; CDR2 reads ANQGSEA. V was pared by 6 bases and J by 3 bases, with 14 bases between. The CDR3 is 13 amino acids. DNA for the CDR3: TGCAGCGTCCAAGCCCAAATGGACACTGAAGCTTTCTTT. Its protein is CSVQAQMDTEAFF.

This clonotype occurred many times. The chain couples TRBV20-1 to TRBJ2-3; tentative D call: TRBD1 (6 bases). Per germline, CDR1 DFQATT and CDR2 SNEGSKA (reference sequence). The CDR3 has 17 amino acids. Trimming removed 6 bases at V and 4 bases at J, with 26 bases between. The CDR3 DNA is TGCAGTGCGACCTTCTTCAGGGGACACTCCCCCGCAGATACGCAGTATTTT. Translation gives CSATFFRGHSPADTQYF.

In its sample, this clonotype was seen a few times. The rearrangement joins TRBV5-6 to TRBJ2-7; no definite D call. The germline V gene has CDR1 SGHDT and CDR2 YYEEEE. The CDR3 covers 15 residues. Trimming took 4 bases from V and 2 from J, leaving 16 bases between them. The CDR3 bases are TGTGCCAGCAGCCCACCAACCACTGACCCCTACGAGCAGTACTTC. Protein sequence: CASSPPTTDPYEQYF. The full variable domain, rest sourced from reference TRBV5-6 and TRBJ2-7, is DAGVTQSPTHLIKTRGQQVTLRCSPKSGHDTVSWYQQALGQGPQFIFQYYEEEERQRGNFPDRFSGHQFPNYSSELNVNALLLGDSALYLCASSPPTTDPYEQYFGPGTRLTVT.

The CDR3 DNA is TGTGCCAGCAGCTGGCGAGAGTCGCTCGTCTCTGGGGCCAACGTCCTGACTTTC. Translating gives CASSWRESLVSGANVLTF. The rearrangement uses TRBV7-9 and TRBJ2-6; no clear D. V gave up 4 bases and J gave up 0 bases, with 16 bases separating them. Per the germline V gene, CDR1 is SEHNR and CDR2 is FQNEAQ (reference sequence). This CDR3 comprises 18 residues.

The chain is built from TRBV11-2 and TRBJ2-2, with D possibly being TRBD2 (5 bases). Germline-derived CDR1 and CDR2 are SGHAT and FQNNGV. The CDR3 extends over 13 amino acids. V was clipped by 7 bases and J by 1 base, with 7 bases between them. CDR3 nucleotides: TGTGCCAGCACTAGCTTGAACACCGGGGAGCTGTTTTTT. Its protein is CASTSLNTGELFF.

This clonotype was recorded at least ten times. V usage is TRBV11-2 and J usage is TRBJ2-1, with TRBD2 matching 10 bases. CDR1 SGHAT and CDR2 FQNNGV come from the germline V gene. This CDR3 is 16 amino acids long. Trimming removed 4 bases from V and 1 base from J; junction bases left unmatched: 4. CDR3 residues: CASSSEREGSYNEQFF. CDR3 DNA sequence: TGTGCCAGCAGCTCCGAGCGGGAGGGTTCCTACAATGAGCAGTTCTTC. Filled out from reference TRBV11-2 and TRBJ2-1, the complete variable domain reads EAGVAQSPRYKIIEKRQSVAFWCNPISGHATLYWYQQILGQGPKLLIQFQNNGVVDDSQLPKDRFSAERLKGVDSTLKIQPAKLEDSAVYLCASSSEREGSYNEQFFGPGTRLTVL.

V usage is TRBV7-9 and J usage is TRBJ1-2; D is unresolved. Trimming cost V 5 bases and J 8 bases, with 15 bases left between them. Germline CDR1 and CDR2: SEHNR and FQNEAQ (reference sequence). This CDR3 has 13 residues. CDR3 in amino acids: CASSPAEELGYTF. The CDR3 DNA sequence: TGTGCCAGCAGCCCCGCCGAGGAATTGGGCTACACCTTC.

This clonotype was recorded many times. The genes are TRBV11-2 and TRBJ2-1, with TRBD1 matching 10 bases. Germline loops: CDR1 SGHAT, CDR2 FQNNGV. This CDR3 region has 16 residues. The V gene end was trimmed by 1 base and the J gene end by 9 bases; junction bases not matched to a gene: 9. CDR3 loop: CASSLVFETGGFEQFF. The CDR3, as DNA: TGTGCCAGCAGCTTAGTCTTCGAGACAGGGGGCTTTGAGCAGTTCTTC.

This clonotype was recorded a few times. The V and J genes are TRBV4-1 and TRBJ1-6; D is unresolved. This CDR3 region has 17 residues. V was cut by 1 base and J by 7 bases, with 17 bases left in between. Germline CDR1 and CDR2: MGHRA and YSYEKL. The CDR3 DNA follows: TGCGCCAGCAGCCAAGTCCCTGGCAGGTCCCTCAATTCACCCCTCCACTTT. Encoded protein: CASSQVPGRSLNSPLHF.

This clonotype was observed a few times. The rearrangement uses TRBV5-5 and TRBJ2-1; 10 positions match TRBD1. The CDR3 spans 14 residues. V trimming: 3 bases; J trimming: 7 bases; junction bases outside the gene matches: 4. CDR1 and CDR2 from the germline V gene are SGHKS and YYEKEE (reference sequence). CDR3: CASSSTDRGNEQFF. CDR3 bases: TGTGCCAGCAGCTCTACGGACAGGGGGAATGAGCAGTTCTTC.

This clonotype was observed at least ten times. The chain links TRBV29-1 to TRBJ2-7; D call uncertain. Trimming stripped 6 bases from V and 6 bases from J, with 12 bases between. The CDR3 loop spans 11 amino acids. Germline V lookup: CDR1 SQVTM, CDR2 ANQGSEA. Here the CDR3 reads CSVLYRGEQYF. The CDR3 DNA is TGCAGCGTCCTTTACCGTGGCGAGCAGTACTTC.

This clonotype was counted ten times or more. The chain employs TRBV28 and TRBJ1-4; D perhaps matches TRBD1 (5 bases). Germline V gene lookup returns CDR1 MDHEN and CDR2 SYDVKM. The V end was cut by 6 bases, the J end by 7 bases, with 9 bases between. The CDR3 covers 12 residues. CDR3 nucleotides: TGTGCCAGCAGCTCTGGGGGTGAAAAACTGTTTTTT. Translating gives CASSSGGEKLFF.

This clonotype was counted only a few times. CDR3 sequence (DNA): TGCGCCAGCAGCCCCTCGGGGCTAGCGGGAGGAGCCGGGGAGCTGTTTTTT. This sequence encodes CASSPSGLAGGAGELFF. The chain joins TRBV4-1 to TRBJ2-2; 11 bases are a match to TRBD2. Germline V CDR1 and CDR2: MGHRA, YSYEKL. V trimming: 4 bases; J trimming: 6 bases; junction bases outside the gene matches: 10. This CDR3 is built from 17 residues.

The V gene is TRBV19, the J gene TRBJ2-1; D not resolved. V lost 4 bases, J lost 5 bases, and 9 bases lay in between. This CDR3 has 13 amino acids. Germline V gene lookup returns CDR1 LNHDA and CDR2 SQIVND (reference sequence). The CDR3 DNA sequence: TGTGCCAGTAGTAGGGGTATGGACAATGAGCAGTTCTTC. It yields the protein CASSRGMDNEQFF.

This clonotype was seen repeatedly, ten times or more. The chain has TRBV11-2 and TRBJ2-7, with a tentative D call TRBD2 (5 bases). V was clipped by 5 bases and J by 0 bases, with 11 bases between them. In germline, CDR1 is SGHAT, CDR2 FQNNGV. The CDR3 loop spans 14 amino acids. CDR3 amino acids: CASSHEGDSYEQYF. The CDR3 DNA reads as TGTGCCAGCAGCCATGAGGGAGACTCCTACGAGCAGTACTTC.

The V and J genes are TRBV12-3 or TRBV12-4 and TRBJ2-1; a possible D gene is TRBD2 (5 bases). V gave up 8 bases and J gave up 2 bases, with 10 bases separating them. The CDR3 is 13 amino acids. The CDR3 loop reads CASEGLPYNEQFF. CDR3 DNA: TGTGCCAGCGAGGGCCTACCCTACAATGAGCAGTTCTTC.

This clonotype was counted many times. The rearrangement links TRBV6-1 to TRBJ2-7; 14 nucleotides line up with TRBD2. This CDR3 spans 17 amino acids. Germline trimming cut 5 bases from V and 2 bases from J; bases unmatched to any gene: 8. CDR1 MNHNS and CDR2 SASEGT come from the germline V gene. The CDR3, as DNA: TGTGCCAGCAGTTCCGGGACTAGCGGGAGTCGGACCTACGAGCAGTACTTC. This codes for CASSSGTSGSRTYEQYF.

This clonotype was detected a few times. The rearrangement uses TRBV6-2 or TRBV6-3 and TRBJ1-2; maybe TRBD1 (6 bases). V lost 0 bases, J lost 7 bases, and 15 bases lay in between. Germline CDR1 reads MNHEY; CDR2 reads SVGEGT. The CDR3 runs 15 residues. The CDR3 DNA follows: TGTGCCAGCAGTTACTCGGTATCGGGGGCTGGTGGCTACACCTTC. It yields the protein CASSYSVSGAGGYTF.

This clonotype was observed many times. V usage is TRBV27 and J usage is TRBJ1-2; TRBD1 matches at 8 bases. Germline V gene lookup returns CDR1 MNHEY and CDR2 SMNVEV (reference sequence). V trimming: 5 bases; J trimming: 8 bases; junction bases outside the gene matches: 7. The CDR3 length is 13 residues. CDR3 bases: TGTGCCAGCAGTCCGACAGGGGTTCGCGGCTACACCTTC. Its translation is CASSPTGVRGYTF.

This clonotype was counted many times. V and J are TRBV6-2 or TRBV6-3 and TRBJ2-5, with D possibly called TRBD1 or TRBD2 (5 bases each). CDR1 and CDR2 from the germline V gene are MNHEY and SVGEGT. This CDR3 has 16 residues. With 6 bases removed from V and 0 bases from J, the gap between germline ends came to 17 bases. The CDR3 is CASSPPRGRYQETQYF. In nucleotides, the CDR3 is TGTGCCAGCAGCCCACCCCGGGGACGGTACCAAGAGACCCAGTACTTC.

This clonotype was counted a few times. The V and J genes are TRBV2 and TRBJ2-3; D may be TRBD2 (5 bases). CDR1 and CDR2 (germline): SNHLY, FYNNEI. This CDR3 contains 12 residues. Deletions cut 4 bases from V and 6 bases from J, with 8 bases between. DNA of the CDR3: TGTGCCAGCAGTGGGAGGTTGGATACGCAGTATTTT. Residues: CASSGRLDTQYF.

In this sample, this clonotype turned up many times. The rearrangement links TRBV7-8 to TRBJ1-2, with D maybe TRBD1 (5 bases). Germline CDR1 reads SGHVS; CDR2 reads FQNEAQ. Deletions cut 0 bases from V and 4 bases from J, with 9 bases between. CDR3 length equals 14 residues. The CDR3 bases are TGTGCCAGCAGCTTAGCGGGCACAGGCTATGGCTACACCTTC. This gives the protein CASSLAGTGYGYTF. The full variable domain, completed using reference TRBV7-8 and TRBJ1-2, is GAGVSQSPRYKVAKRGQDVALRCDPISGHVSLFWYQQALGQGPEFLTYFQNEAQLDKSGLPSDRFFAERPEGSVSTLKIQRTQQEDSAVYLCASSLAGTGYGYTFGSGTRLTVV.

The chain links TRBV7-9 to TRBJ2-5, with D tentatively TRBD2 (5 bases). The germline V gene has CDR1 SEHNR and CDR2 FQNEAQ (reference sequence). There are 13 residues in the CDR3. Between the trimmed V and J ends, which lost 1 base and 7 bases, there was a span of 10 bases. CDR3 loop: CASSLVGEGTQYF. The CDR3, as DNA: TGTGCCAGCAGCTTAGTGGGAGAGGGGACCCAGTACTTC.

Ten or more counts support this clonotype. The chain joins TRBV5-5 to TRBJ2-5, with D maybe TRBD1 (6 bases). V lost 2 bases, J lost 3 bases, and 8 bases lay in between. The CDR3 has 13 amino acids. Looked up from germline, CDR1 is SGHKS and CDR2 is YYEKEE (reference sequence). CDR3 region: CASSFSGEETQYF. CDR3 DNA sequence: TGTGCCAGCAGCTTCTCAGGGGAAGAGACCCAGTACTTC.

This clonotype showed up just a few times. CDR3 amino acids: CASSPQGATEAFF. The CDR3 nucleotides are TGTGCCAGCAGCCCCCAGGGAGCCACTGAAGCTTTCTTT. This chain uses TRBV7-3 with TRBJ1-1, with D perhaps TRBD1 (5 bases). The germline V gene has CDR1 SGHTA and CDR2 FQGTGA. CDR3 length equals 13 residues. V lost 5 bases to trimming and J lost 4 bases, with 11 bases between them.

This clonotype was recorded many times. This sequence joins TRBV2 and TRBJ2-7; 9 bases match TRBD2. Germline assignment: CDR1 SNHLY and CDR2 FYNNEI. This CDR3 has 18 amino acids. Germline trimming cut 4 bases from V and 4 bases from J; bases unmatched to any gene: 17. The DNA of the CDR3 is TGTGCCAGCAGTGCCCCTACCGTTAGCGGGAGTAGCCCGTACGAGCAGTACTTC. Translated: CASSAPTVSGSSPYEQYF.